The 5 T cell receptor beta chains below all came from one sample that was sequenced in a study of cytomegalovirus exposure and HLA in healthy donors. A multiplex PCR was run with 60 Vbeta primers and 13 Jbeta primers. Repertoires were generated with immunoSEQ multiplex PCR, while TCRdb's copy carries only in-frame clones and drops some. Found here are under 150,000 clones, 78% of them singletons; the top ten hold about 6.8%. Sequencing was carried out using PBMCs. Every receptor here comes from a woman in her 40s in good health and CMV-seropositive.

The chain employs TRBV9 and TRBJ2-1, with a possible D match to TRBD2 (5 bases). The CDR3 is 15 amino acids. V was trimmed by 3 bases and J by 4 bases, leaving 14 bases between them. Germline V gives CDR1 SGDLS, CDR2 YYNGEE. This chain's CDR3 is CASSGLGSIYNEQFF. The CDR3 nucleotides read TGTGCCAGCAGCGGCTTGGGGAGTATTTACAATGAGCAGTTCTTC.

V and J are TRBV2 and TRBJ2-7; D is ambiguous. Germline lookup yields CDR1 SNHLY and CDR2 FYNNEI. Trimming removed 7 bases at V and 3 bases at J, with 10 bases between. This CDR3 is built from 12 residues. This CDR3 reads CASKGSGYEQYF. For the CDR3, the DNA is TGTGCCAGCAAAGGTTCAGGCTACGAGCAGTACTTC. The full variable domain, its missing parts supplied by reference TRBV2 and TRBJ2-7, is EPEVTQTPSHQVTQMGQEVILRCVPISNHLYFYWYRQILGQKVEFLVSFYNNEISEKSEIFDDQFSVERPDGSNFTLKIRSTKLEDSAMYFCASKGSGYEQYFGPGTRLTVT.

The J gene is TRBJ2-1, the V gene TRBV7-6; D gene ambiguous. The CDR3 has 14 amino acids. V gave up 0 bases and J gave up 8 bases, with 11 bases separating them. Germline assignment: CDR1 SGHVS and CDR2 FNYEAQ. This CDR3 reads CASSLAPGPHEQFF. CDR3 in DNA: TGTGCCAGCAGCTTAGCCCCGGGTCCTCATGAGCAGTTCTTC.

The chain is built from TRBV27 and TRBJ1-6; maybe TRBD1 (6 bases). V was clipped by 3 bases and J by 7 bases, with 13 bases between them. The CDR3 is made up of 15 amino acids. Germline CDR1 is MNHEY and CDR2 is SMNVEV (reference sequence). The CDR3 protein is CASSFVGQQNSPLHF. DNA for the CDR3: TGTGCCAGCAGTTTTGTCGGACAGCAAAATTCACCCCTCCACTTT.

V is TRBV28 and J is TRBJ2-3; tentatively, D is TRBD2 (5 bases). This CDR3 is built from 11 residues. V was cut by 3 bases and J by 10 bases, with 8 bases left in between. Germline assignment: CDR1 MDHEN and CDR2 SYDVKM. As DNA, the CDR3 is TGTGCCAGCAGTTTGAGGGAAGCGCAGTATTTT. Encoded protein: CASSLREAQYF.